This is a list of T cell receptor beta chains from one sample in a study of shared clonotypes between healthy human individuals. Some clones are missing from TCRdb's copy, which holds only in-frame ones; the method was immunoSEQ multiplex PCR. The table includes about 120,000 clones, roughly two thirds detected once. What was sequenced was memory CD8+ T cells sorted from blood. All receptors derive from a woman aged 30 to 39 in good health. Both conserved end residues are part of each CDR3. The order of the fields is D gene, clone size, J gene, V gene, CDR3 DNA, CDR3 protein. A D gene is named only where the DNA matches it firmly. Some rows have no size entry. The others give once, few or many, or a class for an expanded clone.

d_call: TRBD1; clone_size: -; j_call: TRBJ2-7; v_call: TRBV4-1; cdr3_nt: TGCGCCAGCAGCCAAGCCGGGACAGGGGAGTACGAGCAGTACTTC; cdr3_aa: CASSQAGTGEYEQYF
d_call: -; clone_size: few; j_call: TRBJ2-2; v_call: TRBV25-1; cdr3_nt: TGTGCCAGCATCGGGCAGGGAAACACCGGGGAGCTGTTTTTT; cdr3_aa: CASIGQGNTGELFF
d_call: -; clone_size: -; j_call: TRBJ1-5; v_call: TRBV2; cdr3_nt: TGTGCCAGCACTCAGTATAGCAATCAGCCCCAGCATTTT; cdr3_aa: CASTQYSNQPQHF
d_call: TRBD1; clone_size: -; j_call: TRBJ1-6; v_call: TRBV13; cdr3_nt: TGTGCCAGCAGTTTATGGACAGGGGGCATTTATTCACCCCTCCACTTT; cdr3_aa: CASSLWTGGIYSPLHF
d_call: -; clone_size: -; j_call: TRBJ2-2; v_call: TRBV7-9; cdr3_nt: TGTGCCAGCAGCTTACCAGGACGTCTAAGGAACACCGGGGAGCTGTTTTTT; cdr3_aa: CASSLPGRLRNTGELFF
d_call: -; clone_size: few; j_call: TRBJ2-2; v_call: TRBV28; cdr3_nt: TGTGCCAGCAGTTTATTCGGGAAAACCGGGGAGCTGTTTTTT; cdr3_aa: CASSLFGKTGELFF
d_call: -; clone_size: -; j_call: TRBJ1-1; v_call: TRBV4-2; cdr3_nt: TGTGCCAGCAGCCAAGAATCACTCGGCACTGAAGCTTTCTTT; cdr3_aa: CASSQESLGTEAFF
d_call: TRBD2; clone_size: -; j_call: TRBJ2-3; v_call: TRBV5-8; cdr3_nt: TGTGCCAGCAGCTTGGCGCCTAGCGGGAGGGCCCTGAGCACAGATACGCAGTATTTT; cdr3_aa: CASSLAPSGRALSTDTQYF
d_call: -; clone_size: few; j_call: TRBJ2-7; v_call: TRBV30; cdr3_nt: TGTGCCTGGGGGACATCCGAGCAGTACTTC; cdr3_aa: CAWGTSEQYF
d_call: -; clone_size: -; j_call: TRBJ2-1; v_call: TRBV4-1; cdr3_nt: TGCGCCAGCAGCCAAGACCGATTCACCGGGACAACCAACCGGTACAATGAGCAGTTCTTC; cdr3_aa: CASSQDRFTGTTNRYNEQFF
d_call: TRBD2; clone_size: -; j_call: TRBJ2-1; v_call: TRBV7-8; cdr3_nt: TGTGCCAGCAGCTACCCCGTCGCTGCGGGAGGTACCTACAATGAGCAGTTCTTC; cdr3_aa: CASSYPVAAGGTYNEQFF
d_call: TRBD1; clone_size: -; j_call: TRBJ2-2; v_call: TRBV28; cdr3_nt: TGTGCCAGCAGTTTACCTCGGGACAGCCAAAACACCGGGGAGCTGTTTTTT; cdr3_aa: CASSLPRDSQNTGELFF
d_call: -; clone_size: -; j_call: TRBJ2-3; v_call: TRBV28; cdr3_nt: TGTGCCAGCAACCCTTCCGGGAAGCGGTACACAGATACGCAGTATTTT; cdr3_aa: CASNPSGKRYTDTQYF
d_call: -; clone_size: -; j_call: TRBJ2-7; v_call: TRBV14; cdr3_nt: TGTGCCAGCAGTTATCATGCCGTCTACGAGCAGTACTTC; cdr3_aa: CASSYHAVYEQYF
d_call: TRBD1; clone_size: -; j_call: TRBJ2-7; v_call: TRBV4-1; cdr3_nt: TGCGCCAGCAGCCAAGGACCTGTGGGGGGACAGGGCTACGAGCAGTACTTC; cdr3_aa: CASSQGPVGGQGYEQYF
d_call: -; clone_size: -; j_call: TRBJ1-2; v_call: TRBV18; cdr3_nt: TGTGCCAGCTCCATGGCCTATGGCTACACCTTC; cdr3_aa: CASSMAYGYTF
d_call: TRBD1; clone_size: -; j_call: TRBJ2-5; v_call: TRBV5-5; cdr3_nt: TGTGCCAGCAGCTTGGTGGCCCACAGGGGCGAAGGGGAGACCCAGTACTTC; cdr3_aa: CASSLVAHRGEGETQYF
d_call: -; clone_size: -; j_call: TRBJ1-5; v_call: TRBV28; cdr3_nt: TGTGCCAGCAGTTTCGCCTTAGGTAGCAATCAGCCCCAGCATTTT; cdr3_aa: CASSFALGSNQPQHF
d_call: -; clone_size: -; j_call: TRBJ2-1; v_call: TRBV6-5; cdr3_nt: TGTGCCAGCAGTTACTCTGCTACCTACAATGAGCAGTTCTTC; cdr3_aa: CASSYSATYNEQFF
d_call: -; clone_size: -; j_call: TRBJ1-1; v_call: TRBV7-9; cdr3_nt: TGTGCCAGCAGCTTAGTCCTCAGGACGAACACTGAAGCTTTCTTT; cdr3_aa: CASSLVLRTNTEAFF
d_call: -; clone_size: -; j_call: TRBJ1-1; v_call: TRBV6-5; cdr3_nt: TGTGCCAGCAGTTACACCCCTCGGGCCGGGAACACTGAAGCTTTCTTT; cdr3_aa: CASSYTPRAGNTEAFF
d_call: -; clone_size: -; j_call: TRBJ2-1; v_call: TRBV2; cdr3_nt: TGTGCCAGCACGGCAATAAGCTACAATGAGCAGTTCTTC; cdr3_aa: CASTAISYNEQFF
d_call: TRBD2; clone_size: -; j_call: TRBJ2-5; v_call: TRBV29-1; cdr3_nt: TGCAGCGTTGAAAGGGTGACTAGCGGGAGGAAGGGAGAGACCCAGTACTTC; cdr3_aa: CSVERVTSGRKGETQYF
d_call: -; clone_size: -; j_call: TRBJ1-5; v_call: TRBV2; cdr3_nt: TGTGCCAGCAGTAAACCGGGGGCCCTCCCACGATATAGCAATCAGCCCCAGCATTTT; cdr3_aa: CASSKPGALPRYSNQPQHF
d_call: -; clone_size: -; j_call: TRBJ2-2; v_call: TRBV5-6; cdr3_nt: TGTGCCAGCAAAGGATCCGGGACAACGAACACCGGGGAGCTGTTTTTT; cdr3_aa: CASKGSGTTNTGELFF
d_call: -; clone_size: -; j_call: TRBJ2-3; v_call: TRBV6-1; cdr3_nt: TGTGCCAGCAGTGGAGGCCTTGAGGCAGATACGCAGTATTTT; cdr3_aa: CASSGGLEADTQYF
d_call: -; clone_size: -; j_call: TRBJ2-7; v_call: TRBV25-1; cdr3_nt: TGTGCCAGCAGTGAAGAAGACCAGGAGGCCTACGAGCAGTACTTC; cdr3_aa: CASSEEDQEAYEQYF
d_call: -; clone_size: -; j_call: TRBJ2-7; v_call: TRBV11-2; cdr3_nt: TGTGCCAGCAGCTTAGGTTTCGGGCTCTACGAGCAGTACTTC; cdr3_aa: CASSLGFGLYEQYF
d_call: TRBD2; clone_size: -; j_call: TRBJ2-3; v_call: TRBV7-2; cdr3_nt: TGTGCCAGCAGCCACCCGGGGGGGACTAGCACAGATACGCAGTATTTT; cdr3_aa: CASSHPGGTSTDTQYF
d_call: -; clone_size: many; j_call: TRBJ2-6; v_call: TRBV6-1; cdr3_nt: TGTGCCAGCAGTGAGTCCGAAAGCTCTGGGGCCAACGTCCTGACTTTC; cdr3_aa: CASSESESSGANVLTF
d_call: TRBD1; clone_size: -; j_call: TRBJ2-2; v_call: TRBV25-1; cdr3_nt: TGTGCCAGCAGCGCTCCACAGGGGATGAACACCGGGGAGCTGTTTTTT; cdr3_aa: CASSAPQGMNTGELFF
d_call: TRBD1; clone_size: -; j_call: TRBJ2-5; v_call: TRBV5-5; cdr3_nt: TGTGCCAGCAGCATCCAGACAGGGTTCGGAGAGACCCAGTACTTC; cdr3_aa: CASSIQTGFGETQYF
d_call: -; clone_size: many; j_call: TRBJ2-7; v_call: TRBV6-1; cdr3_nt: TGTGCCAGCAGTGAAGCCAATGGGGGGAACGAGCAGTACTTC; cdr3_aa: CASSEANGGNEQYF
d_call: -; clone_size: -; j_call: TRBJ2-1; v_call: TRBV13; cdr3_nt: TGTGCCAGCAGCACCCCTGGAGGGGGCTACAATGAGCAGTTCTTC; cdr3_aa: CASSTPGGGYNEQFF
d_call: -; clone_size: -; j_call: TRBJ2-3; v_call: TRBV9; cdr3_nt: TGTGCCAGCAGCGTAGCGGCGGTTATCCCGATTAGGGGGGATACGCAGTATTTT; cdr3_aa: CASSVAAVIPIRGDTQYF